This TCR beta chain was profiled in a study of T cell repertoires in cytomegalovirus infection (dated by TCRdb to between 2019 and 2020). Context from the whole study: Donor HLA type was relevant to the analysis, because carriage of CMV infection together with the matching HLA type was indicated by public TCR beta signatures. General findings and caveats noted by the study authors: In both this cohort and an independent cohort of 350 or so donors, the cumulative frequency of public TCR beta family members distinguished carriers of CMV infection plus the relevant HLA type. In the ex vivo response, HLA-C-restricted CMV-specific TCR beta clonotypes were dominant, and in two of eight donors the single most frequent clonotype came from this HLA-C-restricted group.

Its CDR3 holds 17 amino acids, cysteine through phenylalanine. Only CDR3 DNA remains: 51 bases, in frame from the first base. From V the trimming removes 5 bases and from J it removes 4 bases, while the gene matches leave 11 bases of the junction unaccounted for. The germline V gene yields MDHEN for CDR1 and SYDVKM for CDR2. The sample was run on an Illumina HiSeq 1500. TCRdb itself trimmed the public reads at Q25 with fastp, ran MiXCR and retained productive beta chains. Identical CDR3 protein sequences are pooled into one entry, listed with their most common genes and DNA. This sample comprises about 740,000 distinct CDR3 sequences, 35% of them detected only once. 2.5% to 3.5% of the sample rests with the top ten. This clonotype showed up many times. This clone's antigen is unknown. No much larger clone is present one base from it, and per-base qualities are unavailable.

The TCR sequence derives from a human donor in good health (CMV status not recorded). Some clones in this sample may be carry-over from other donors' samples. The specimen was PBMCs. This chain joins TRBV28 to TRBJ1-2, and 12 junctional nucleotides match TRBD1. DNA sequence: TGTGCCAGCAGTCCACCGGGACAGGGGGCGCAGTCCTATGGCTACACCTTC. Its protein reads: CASSPPGQGAQSYGYTF.